Listed here are 22 T cell receptor beta chains from one sample, sequenced in a study of blood T cell repertoires in COVID-19. This table comes from immunoSEQ multiplex PCR, and its TCRdb copy is limited to in-frame clones, with some not included. Of 180,000 or so clones in the sample, around 90% were seen once. The sequencing sample was made of peripheral blood. The receptors here all came from a man aged 40-50 years with acute or convalescent COVID-19.

This chain joins TRBV11-2 and TRBJ2-1; TRBD2 agrees at 8 bases. The CDR3 extends over 14 amino acids. J was trimmed by 8 bases and V by 8 bases; bases with no gene match: 11. Germline V gene sequence: CDR1 SGHAT, CDR2 FQNNGV. The CDR3 loop reads CASRGGRTKDEQFF. The CDR3 coding sequence is TGTGCCAGCCGGGGGGGGCGGACTAAAGATGAGCAGTTCTTC.

The chain recombines TRBV5-1 with TRBJ1-2, with 12 nucleotides matching TRBD1. The V gene's germline CDR1 is SGHRS and CDR2 YFSETQ. This CDR3 is 18 amino acids long. With V trimmed by 0 bases and J by 2 bases, 8 bases remained unmatched. The CDR3 DNA reads as TGCGCCAGCAGCTTGGAAAAGGGACAGGGGGCAGAAAACTATGGCTACACCTTC. Its protein is CASSLEKGQGAENYGYTF.

The rearrangement links TRBV27 to TRBJ2-1; D perhaps matches TRBD2 (5 bases). CDR3 length: 17 residues. Germline assignment: CDR1 MNHEY and CDR2 SMNVEV (reference sequence). Between the trimmed V and J ends, which lost 2 bases and 0 bases, there was a span of 14 bases. The CDR3 sequence: CASSLINGVFSYNEQFF. The CDR3 DNA is TGTGCCAGCAGTTTAATAAACGGGGTTTTCTCCTACAATGAGCAGTTCTTC.

J is TRBJ1-2 and V is TRBV19; 7 nucleotides line up with TRBD1. Trimming took 5 bases from V and 3 from J; bases not matched to a gene: 9. Germline V gene data show CDR1 as LNHDA and CDR2 as SQIVND (reference sequence). This CDR3 contains 15 residues. The DNA for the CDR3 is TGTGCCAGTAGTTTGGGACAGACCTTCGACTATGGCTACACCTTC. Residues: CASSLGQTFDYGYTF.

Many counts were recorded for this clone. This chain connects TRBV19 to TRBJ2-7; TRBD1 aligns across 9 bases. CDR3 length equals 15 residues. Germline V lookup: CDR1 LNHDA, CDR2 SQIVND (reference sequence). Trimming cost V 3 bases and J 3 bases; bases outside gene matches: 6. As DNA, the CDR3 is TGTGCCAGTAGTATCGGACAGGGGATGGGCTACGAGCAGTACTTC. Amino acid sequence: CASSIGQGMGYEQYF.

This sequence joins TRBV6-5 and TRBJ1-4; 9 bases match TRBD1. Germline CDR1 is MNHEY and CDR2 is SVGAGI. With V trimmed by 6 bases and J by 2 bases, 4 bases remained unmatched. This CDR3 spans 15 amino acids. The CDR3 loop reads CASRRDRATNEKLFF. The DNA of the CDR3 is TGTGCCAGCAGGCGGGACAGGGCGACTAATGAAAAACTGTTTTTT.

Only one count was recorded for this clone. The V gene is TRBV23-1, the J gene TRBJ2-1, with 10 bases identical to TRBD1. Being an ORF, TRBV23-1 has a function that is uncertain. The CDR3 covers 15 residues. V trimming: 7 bases; J trimming: 7 bases; junction bases outside the gene matches: 10. The CDR3 region has the DNA TGCGCCAGCACCCGGGGGAGACAGGGGGCGAATGAGCAGTTCTTC. Its protein is CASTRGRQGANEQFF.

V gene TRBV7-7 combines with J gene TRBJ2-2; TRBD2 agrees at 9 bases. V was clipped by 2 bases and J by 4 bases; unmatched bases: 5. The CDR3 contains 16 residues. Germline V CDR1 and CDR2: SSHAT, FNYEAQ (reference sequence). The CDR3 spells CASSLRVAGATGELFF. CDR3 DNA sequence: TGTGCCAGCAGCTTAAGGGTAGCGGGGGCCACCGGGGAGCTGTTTTTT.

The genes are TRBV29-1 and TRBJ1-5; TRBD1 matches at 10 bases. Germline V CDR1 and CDR2: SQVTM, ANQGSEA. V was clipped by 6 bases and J by 7 bases; unmatched bases: 6. The CDR3 covers 13 residues. The CDR3: CSVGGTGDQPQHF. CDR3 coding DNA: TGCAGCGTGGGCGGGACAGGGGACCAGCCCCAGCATTTT.

CDR3 amino acids: CASSQDLQTGGNYEQYF. The CDR3 DNA sequence: TGCGCCAGCAGCCAAGACCTACAGACAGGGGGCAACTACGAGCAGTACTTC. The chain is built from TRBV4-3 and TRBJ2-7, with TRBD1 matching 10 bases. Germline V CDR1 and CDR2: LGHNA, YSLEER. The ends lost 0 bases at V and 3 bases at J; junction bases unmatched: 8. CDR3 length: 17 residues.

V and J are TRBV7-9 and TRBJ1-2; D uncertain. There are 14 residues in the CDR3. CDR1 and CDR2 from the germline V gene are SEHNR and FQNEAQ (reference sequence). Trimming removed 2 bases from V and 4 bases from J, with 11 bases in between. CDR3 residues: CASSLQAASYGYTF. In DNA form, the CDR3 reads TGTGCCAGCAGCTTACAGGCTGCAAGCTATGGCTACACCTTC. Drawing the rest from reference TRBV7-9 and TRBJ1-2, the complete variable domain is DTGVSQNPRHKITKRGQNVTFRCDPISEHNRLYWYRQTLGQGPEFLTYFQNEAQLEKSRLLSDRFSAERPKGSFSTLEIQRTEQGDSAMYLCASSLQAASYGYTFGSGTRLTVV.

The chain carries TRBV16 and TRBJ1-2; a weak D match, TRBD1 (5 bases). The germline gives CDR1 KGHSY, CDR2 FQNENV. CDR3 length: 14 amino acids. V lost 4 bases to trimming and J lost 3 bases, with 12 bases between them. The DNA of the CDR3 is TGTGCCAGCAGCCGCCTAAGGGGCGACTATGGCTACACCTTC. Protein sequence: CASSRLRGDYGYTF.

This chain joins TRBV19 and TRBJ1-2; perhaps TRBD1 as D (6 bases). Germline loops: CDR1 LNHDA, CDR2 SQIVND (reference sequence). This CDR3 comprises 14 residues. The germline V and J ends were trimmed by 5 bases and 4 bases, with 14 bases remaining between them. CDR3: CASSSRGVVYGYTF. In DNA, the CDR3 is TGTGCCAGTAGTTCCAGGGGCGTAGTCTATGGCTACACCTTC. Looking up the rest from reference TRBV19 and TRBJ1-2 gives the full variable domain: DGGITQSPKYLFRKEGQNVTLSCEQNLNHDAMYWYRQDPGQGLRLIYYSQIVNDFQKGDIAEGYSVSREKKESFPLTVTSAQKNPTAFYLCASSSRGVVYGYTFGSGTRLTVV.

This rearrangement joins TRBV5-1 to TRBJ1-1, with TRBD1 matching over 9 bases. V shed 4 bases and J 0 bases; nucleotides not matched to a gene: 7. Germline CDR1 is SGHRS and CDR2 is YFSETQ. The CDR3 runs to 16 residues. CDR3 coding DNA: TGCGCCAGCAGCGTCGACAGGGGGAATCTGAACACTGAAGCTTTCTTT. Its translation is CASSVDRGNLNTEAFF.

The chain has TRBV15 and TRBJ2-5, with 8 bases matching TRBD1. V lost 1 base to trimming and J lost 0 bases; unmatched junction nucleotides: 4. The CDR3 runs 16 residues. From germline, CDR1 is LNHNV and CDR2 YYDKDF (reference sequence). The CDR3 nucleotides are TGTGCCACCAGCAGAGGGAACAGGGGGAACCAAGAGACCCAGTACTTC. Translation gives CATSRGNRGNQETQYF.

The V call is TRBV10-3, the J call TRBJ2-1, with D perhaps TRBD2 (5 bases). Germline V gene lookup returns CDR1 ENHRY and CDR2 SYGVKD. The CDR3 runs to 14 residues. Trimming shortened V by 3 bases and J by 2 bases, and 8 bases separated the two germline ends. CDR3 sequence: CAISEQLAYNEQFF. The CDR3 nucleotides read TGTGCCATCAGTGAACAACTAGCCTACAATGAGCAGTTCTTC.

V usage is TRBV30 and J usage is TRBJ2-2; D is possibly TRBD1 (6 bases). This CDR3 is built from 14 residues. V was cut by 4 bases and J by 2 bases, with 11 bases left in between. Germline CDR1 reads GTSNPN; CDR2 reads SVGIG (reference sequence). The DNA for the CDR3 is TGTGCCTGGAAAGCAGGGGCTAACACCGGGGAGCTGTTTTTT. Its translation is CAWKAGANTGELFF.

Points on this clone: Different DNA sequences within this sample yield the same CDR3. The genes are TRBV20-1 and TRBJ1-2, with 7 bases aligning to TRBD1. The CDR3 extends over 11 amino acids. Germline V gene data show CDR1 as DFQATT and CDR2 as SNEGSKA (reference sequence). After removal of 5 bases from V and 8 bases from J, the junction contained 5 bases not matched to a gene. The CDR3 loop is CSARQGGGYTF. The CDR3 nucleotides are TGCAGTGCTCGACAGGGTGGCGGCTACACCTTC.

The chain links TRBV25-1 to TRBJ2-1; perhaps TRBD1 as D (5 bases). The CDR3 totals 15 residues. CDR1 and CDR2 from the germline V gene are MGHDK and SYGVNS. Trimming cost V 0 bases and J 9 bases, with 15 bases left between them. CDR3 nucleotides: TGTGCCAGCAGTGAATATGGGGCAGGGATAGGTGAGCAGTTCTTC. It encodes CASSEYGAGIGEQFF.

V and J are TRBV9 and TRBJ2-7; a weak D match, TRBD1 (6 bases). The V end was cut by 3 bases, the J end by 4 bases, with 11 bases between. Germline V gives CDR1 SGDLS, CDR2 YYNGEE. The CDR3 length is 13 residues. The DNA for the CDR3 is TGTGCCAGCAGCGCAGGGGATCGGTACGAGCAGTACTTC. It codes for CASSAGDRYEQYF.

The V gene is TRBV25-1, the J gene TRBJ1-1; 11 nucleotides agree with TRBD1. Germline CDR1 reads MGHDK; CDR2 reads SYGVNS. CDR3 length: 15 amino acids. The ends lost 1 base at V and 4 bases at J; junction bases unmatched: 2. As DNA, the CDR3 is TGTGCCAGCAGTGAATCAGGGACAGGGGGCACTGAAGCTTTCTTT. Residues: CASSESGTGGTEAFF.

This clone is a singleton in its sample. The CDR3 is CASSYLQETQYF. The CDR3 DNA sequence: TGTGCCAGCAGCTATCTTCAAGAGACCCAGTACTTC. J is TRBJ2-5 and V is TRBV3-1 (or the pseudogene TRBV3-2); D is ambiguous. The germline CDR1 and CDR2 sequences are LGHDT and YNNKEL (reference sequence). The V gene lost 5 bases and the J gene lost 2 bases, with 6 bases spanning the gap. The CDR3 is 12 amino acids.